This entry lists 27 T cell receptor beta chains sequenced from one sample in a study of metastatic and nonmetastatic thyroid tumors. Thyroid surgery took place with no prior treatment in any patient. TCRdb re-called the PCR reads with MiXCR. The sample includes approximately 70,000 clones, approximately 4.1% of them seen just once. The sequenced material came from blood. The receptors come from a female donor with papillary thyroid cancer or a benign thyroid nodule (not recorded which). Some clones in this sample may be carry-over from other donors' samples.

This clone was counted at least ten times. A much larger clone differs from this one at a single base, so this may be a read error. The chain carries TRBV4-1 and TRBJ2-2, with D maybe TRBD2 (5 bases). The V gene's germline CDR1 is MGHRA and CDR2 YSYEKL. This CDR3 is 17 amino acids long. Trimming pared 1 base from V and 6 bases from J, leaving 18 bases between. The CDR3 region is CASSQVGRRAGAGELFF. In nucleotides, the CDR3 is TGCGCCAGCAGCCAAGTTGGCCGGCGGGCGGGCGCCGGGGAGCTGTTTTTT.

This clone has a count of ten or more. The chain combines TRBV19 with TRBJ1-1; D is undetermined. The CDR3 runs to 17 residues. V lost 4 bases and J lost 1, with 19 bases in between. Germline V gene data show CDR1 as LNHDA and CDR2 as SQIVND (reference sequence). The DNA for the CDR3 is TGTGCCAGTAGTAAAAACACCAACTACTGGGGGAACACTGAAGCTTTCTTT. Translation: CASSKNTNYWGNTEAFF.

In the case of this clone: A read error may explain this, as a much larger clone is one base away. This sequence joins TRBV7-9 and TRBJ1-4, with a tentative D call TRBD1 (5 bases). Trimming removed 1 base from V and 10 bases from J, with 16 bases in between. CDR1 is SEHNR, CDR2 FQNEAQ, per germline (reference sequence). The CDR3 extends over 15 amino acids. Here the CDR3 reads CASSLEGEGFGKLFF. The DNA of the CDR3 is TGTGCCAGCAGCTTAGAGGGAGAGGGGTTCGGAAAACTGTTTTTT.

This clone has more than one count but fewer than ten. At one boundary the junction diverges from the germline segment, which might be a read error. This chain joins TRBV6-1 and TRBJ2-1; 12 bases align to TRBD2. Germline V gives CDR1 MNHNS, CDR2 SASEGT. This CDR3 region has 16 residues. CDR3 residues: CASRSSGRVSYNEQSF. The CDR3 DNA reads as TGTGCCAGCAGATCTAGCGGGAGGGTCTCCTACAATGAGCAGTCCTTC.

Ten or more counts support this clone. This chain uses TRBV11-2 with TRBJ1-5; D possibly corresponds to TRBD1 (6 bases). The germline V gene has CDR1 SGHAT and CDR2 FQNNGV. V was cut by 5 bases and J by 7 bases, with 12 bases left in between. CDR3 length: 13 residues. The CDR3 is CASSLTGRQPQHF. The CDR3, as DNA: TGTGCCAGCAGCCTAACAGGGAGGCAGCCCCAGCATTTT.

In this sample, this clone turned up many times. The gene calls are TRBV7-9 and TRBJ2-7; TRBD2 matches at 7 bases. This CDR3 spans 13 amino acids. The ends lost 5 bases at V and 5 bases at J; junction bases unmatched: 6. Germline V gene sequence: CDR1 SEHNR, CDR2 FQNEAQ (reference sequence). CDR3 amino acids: CASSPHGGNEQYF. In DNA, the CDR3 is TGTGCCAGCAGCCCACACGGGGGGAACGAGCAGTACTTC.

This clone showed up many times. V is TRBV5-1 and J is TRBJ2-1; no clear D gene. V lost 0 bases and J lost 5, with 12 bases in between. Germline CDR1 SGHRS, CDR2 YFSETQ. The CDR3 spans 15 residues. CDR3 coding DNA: TGCGCCAGCAGCTTGGGTCTAGTGGGGAACAATGAGCAGTTCTTC. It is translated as CASSLGLVGNNEQFF.

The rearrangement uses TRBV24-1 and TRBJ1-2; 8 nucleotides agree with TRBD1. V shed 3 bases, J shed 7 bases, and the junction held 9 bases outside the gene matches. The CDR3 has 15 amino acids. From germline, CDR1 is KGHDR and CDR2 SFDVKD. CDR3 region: CATSDRDRSSLGYTF. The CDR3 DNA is TGTGCCACCAGTGATCGGGACAGGTCTTCACTTGGCTACACCTTC.

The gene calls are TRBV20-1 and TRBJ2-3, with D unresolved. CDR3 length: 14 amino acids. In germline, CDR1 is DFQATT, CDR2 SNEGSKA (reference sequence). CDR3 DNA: TGCAGCATCCTCGGTGGCAGGTTGAAAGGTGCGCAGTATTTT. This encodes CSILGGRLKGAQYF.

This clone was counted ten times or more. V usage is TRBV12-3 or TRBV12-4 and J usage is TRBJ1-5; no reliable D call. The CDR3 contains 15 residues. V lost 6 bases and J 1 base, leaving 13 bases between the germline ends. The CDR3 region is CASSLSVDSNQPQHF. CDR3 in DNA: TGTGCCAGCAGCCTCAGCGTTGACAGCAATCAGCCCCAGCATTTT.

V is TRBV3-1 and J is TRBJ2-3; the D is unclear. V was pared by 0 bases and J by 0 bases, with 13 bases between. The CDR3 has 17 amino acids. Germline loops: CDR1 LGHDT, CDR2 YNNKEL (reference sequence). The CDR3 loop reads CASSQDPAEDSTDTQYF. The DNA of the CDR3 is TGTGCCAGCAGCCAAGATCCTGCTGAGGATAGCACAGATACGCAGTATTTT.

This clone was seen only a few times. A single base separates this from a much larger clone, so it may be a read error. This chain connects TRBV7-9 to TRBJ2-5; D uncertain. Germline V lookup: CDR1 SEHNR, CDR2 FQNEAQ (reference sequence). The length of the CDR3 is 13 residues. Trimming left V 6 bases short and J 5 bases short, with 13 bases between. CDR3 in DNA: TGTGCCAGCAGTTTCATGGGTAGGGAGACCCAGTACTTC. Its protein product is CASSFMGRETQYF.

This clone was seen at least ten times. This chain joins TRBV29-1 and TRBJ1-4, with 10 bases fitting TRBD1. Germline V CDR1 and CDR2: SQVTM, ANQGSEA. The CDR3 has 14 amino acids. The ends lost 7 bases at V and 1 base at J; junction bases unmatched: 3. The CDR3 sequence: CSAGQGGTNEKLFF. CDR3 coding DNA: TGCAGCGCAGGACAGGGGGGAACTAATGAAAAACTGTTTTTT.

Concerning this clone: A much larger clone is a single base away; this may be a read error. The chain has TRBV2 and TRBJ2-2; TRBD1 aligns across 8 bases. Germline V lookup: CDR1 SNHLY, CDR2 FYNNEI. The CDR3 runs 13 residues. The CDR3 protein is CVGGQGNTGELFF. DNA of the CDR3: TGTGTCGGCGGACAGGGGAACACCGGGGAGCTGTTTTTT.

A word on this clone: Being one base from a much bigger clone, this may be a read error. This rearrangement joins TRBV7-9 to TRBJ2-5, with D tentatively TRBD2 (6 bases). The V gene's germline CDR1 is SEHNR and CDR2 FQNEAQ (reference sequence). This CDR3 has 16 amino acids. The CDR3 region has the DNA TGTGCCATCAGCCTCCCCTCCTCTGCCAACGGGGGGACCCAGTACTTC. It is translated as CAISLPSSANGGTQYF.

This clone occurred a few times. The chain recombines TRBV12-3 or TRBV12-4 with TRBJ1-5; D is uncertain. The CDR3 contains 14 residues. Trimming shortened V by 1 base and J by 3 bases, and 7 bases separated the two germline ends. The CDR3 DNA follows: TGTGCCAGCAGTTTAGGACGGGCCAATCAGCCCCAGCATTTT. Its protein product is CASSLGRANQPQHF.

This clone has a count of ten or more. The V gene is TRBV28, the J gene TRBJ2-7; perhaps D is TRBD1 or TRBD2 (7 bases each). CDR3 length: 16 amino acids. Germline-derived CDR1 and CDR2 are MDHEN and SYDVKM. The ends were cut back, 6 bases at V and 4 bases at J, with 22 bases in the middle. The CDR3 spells CASRWGGGAGGYEQYF. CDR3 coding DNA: TGTGCCAGCAGGTGGGGTGGGGGGGCAGGGGGATACGAGCAGTACTTC.

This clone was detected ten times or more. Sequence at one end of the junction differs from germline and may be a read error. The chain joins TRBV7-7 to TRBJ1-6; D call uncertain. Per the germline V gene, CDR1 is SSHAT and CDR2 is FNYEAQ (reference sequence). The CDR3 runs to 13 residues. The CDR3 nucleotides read TGTGCTAGCAGCTTCTCCGAGGACCTGCCCCTCCACTTT. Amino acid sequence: CASSFSEDLPLHF.

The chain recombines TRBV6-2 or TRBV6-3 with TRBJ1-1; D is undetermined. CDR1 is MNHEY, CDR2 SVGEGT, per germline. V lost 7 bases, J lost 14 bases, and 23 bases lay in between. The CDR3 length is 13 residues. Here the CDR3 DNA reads TGTGCCAGCACGTCCTCCCAGAACACTGCAGCATTCTTT. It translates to CASTSSQNTAAFF.

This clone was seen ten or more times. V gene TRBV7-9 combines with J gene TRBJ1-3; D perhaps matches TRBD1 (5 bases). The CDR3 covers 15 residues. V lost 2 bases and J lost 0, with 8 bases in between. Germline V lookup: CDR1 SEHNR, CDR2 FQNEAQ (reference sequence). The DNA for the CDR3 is TGTGCCAGCAGCTTATGGGACCTCTCTGGAAACACCATATATTTT. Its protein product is CASSLWDLSGNTIYF.

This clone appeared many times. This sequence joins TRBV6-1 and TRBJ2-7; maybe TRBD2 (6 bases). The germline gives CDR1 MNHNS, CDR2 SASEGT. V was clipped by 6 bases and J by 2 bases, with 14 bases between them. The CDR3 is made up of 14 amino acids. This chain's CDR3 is CASRGLISTYEQYF. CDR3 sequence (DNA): TGTGCCAGCAGGGGACTGATTTCGACCTACGAGCAGTACTTC.

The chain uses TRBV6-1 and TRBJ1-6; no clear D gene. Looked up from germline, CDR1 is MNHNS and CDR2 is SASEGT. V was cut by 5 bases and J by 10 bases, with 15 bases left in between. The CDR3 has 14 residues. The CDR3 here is CASSNRDLRSPLHF. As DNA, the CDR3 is TGTGCCAGCAGTAACCGGGATCTGAGGTCACCCCTCCACTTT.

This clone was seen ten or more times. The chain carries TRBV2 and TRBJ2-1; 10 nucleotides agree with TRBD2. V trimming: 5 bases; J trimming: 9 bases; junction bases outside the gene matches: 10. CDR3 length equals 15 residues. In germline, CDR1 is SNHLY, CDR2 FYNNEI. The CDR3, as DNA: TGTGCCAGCAGTCAGGGGGTAGTAGCGGGAGGTGAGCAGTTCTTC. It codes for CASSQGVVAGGEQFF.

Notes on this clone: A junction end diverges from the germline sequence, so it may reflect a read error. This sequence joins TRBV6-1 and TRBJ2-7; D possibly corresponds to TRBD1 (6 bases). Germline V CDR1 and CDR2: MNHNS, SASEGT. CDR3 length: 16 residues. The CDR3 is CARSEAAGTWAYEQYF. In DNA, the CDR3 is TGTGCCCGCAGTGAAGCCGCCGGGACATGGGCTTACGAGCAGTACTTC.

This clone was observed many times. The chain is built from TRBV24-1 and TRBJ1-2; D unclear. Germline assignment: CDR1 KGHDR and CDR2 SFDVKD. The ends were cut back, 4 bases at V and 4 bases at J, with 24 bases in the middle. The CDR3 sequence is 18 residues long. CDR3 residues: CATSDRVGWGWRLYGYTF. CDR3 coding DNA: TGTGCCACCAGTGACCGAGTTGGTTGGGGATGGCGTCTCTATGGCTACACCTTC.

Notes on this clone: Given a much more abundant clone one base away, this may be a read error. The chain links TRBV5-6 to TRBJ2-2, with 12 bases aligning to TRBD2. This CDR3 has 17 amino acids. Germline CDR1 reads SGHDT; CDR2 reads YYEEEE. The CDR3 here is CASSQGTSGFDTGGLFF. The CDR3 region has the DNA TGTGCCAGCAGCCAAGGGACTAGCGGGTTCGACACCGGGGGGCTGTTTTTT. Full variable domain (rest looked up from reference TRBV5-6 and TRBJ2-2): DAGVTQSPTHLIKTRGQQVTLRCSPKSGHDTVSWYQQALGQGPQFIFQYYEEEERQRGNFPDRFSGHQFPNYSSELNVNALLLGDSALYLCASSQGTSGFDTGGLFFGEGSRLTVL.

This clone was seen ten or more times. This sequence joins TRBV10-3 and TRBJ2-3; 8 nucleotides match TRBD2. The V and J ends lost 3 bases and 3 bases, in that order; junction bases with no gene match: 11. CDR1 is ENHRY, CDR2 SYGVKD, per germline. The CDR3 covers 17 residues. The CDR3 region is CAISDPAGTRKTDTQYF. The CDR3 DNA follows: TGTGCCATCAGTGATCCCGCCGGGACTAGGAAGACAGATACGCAGTATTTT.